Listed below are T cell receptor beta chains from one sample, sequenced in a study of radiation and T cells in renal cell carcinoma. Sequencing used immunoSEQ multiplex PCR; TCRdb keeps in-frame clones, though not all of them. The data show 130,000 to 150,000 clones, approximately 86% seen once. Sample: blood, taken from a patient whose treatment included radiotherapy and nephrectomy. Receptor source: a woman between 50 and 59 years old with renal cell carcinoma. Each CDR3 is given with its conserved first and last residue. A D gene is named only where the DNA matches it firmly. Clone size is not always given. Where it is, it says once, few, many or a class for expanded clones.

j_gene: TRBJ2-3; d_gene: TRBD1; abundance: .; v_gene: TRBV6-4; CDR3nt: TGTGCCAGCAGTAGGGGACAGGGCACAGATACGCAGTATTTT; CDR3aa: CASSRGQGTDTQYF
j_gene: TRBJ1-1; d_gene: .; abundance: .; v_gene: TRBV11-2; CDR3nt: TGTGCCAGCAGCTCCACAGGTCGTGGAACTGAAGCTTTCTTT; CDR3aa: CASSSTGRGTEAFF
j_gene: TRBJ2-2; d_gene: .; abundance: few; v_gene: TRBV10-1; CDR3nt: TGCGCCAGCAGGGAGAACGGGGAGCTGTTTTTT; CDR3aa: CASRENGELFF
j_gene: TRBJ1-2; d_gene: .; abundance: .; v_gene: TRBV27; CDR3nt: TGTGCCAGCAGTTTGGCCCCCTGGGGCTATGGCTACACCTTC; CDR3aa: CASSLAPWGYGYTF
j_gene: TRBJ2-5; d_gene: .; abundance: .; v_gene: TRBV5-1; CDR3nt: TGCGCCAGCAGCTCCTCACAGGGAGCCCAAGAGACCCAGTACTTC; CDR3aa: CASSSSQGAQETQYF
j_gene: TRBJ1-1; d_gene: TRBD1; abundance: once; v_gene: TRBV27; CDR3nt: TGTGCCAGCAGTTTGTGGACAGGGAGGACTGAAGCTTTCTTT; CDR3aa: CASSLWTGRTEAFF
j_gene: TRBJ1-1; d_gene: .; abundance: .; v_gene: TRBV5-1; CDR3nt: TGCGCCAGCAGCTTCTCAGGGAGGGACACTGAAGCTTTCTTT; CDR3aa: CASSFSGRDTEAFF
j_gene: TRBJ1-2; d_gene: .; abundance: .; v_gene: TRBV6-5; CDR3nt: TGTGCCAGCAGTTACGGGGGGCCGGGAGGCTACACCTTC; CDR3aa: CASSYGGPGGYTF
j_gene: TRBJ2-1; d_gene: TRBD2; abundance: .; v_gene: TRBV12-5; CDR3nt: TGTGCTAGTGCCGGGACTAGCGGGGGTAGAGAACATGAGCAGTTCTTC; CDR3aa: CASAGTSGGREHEQFF
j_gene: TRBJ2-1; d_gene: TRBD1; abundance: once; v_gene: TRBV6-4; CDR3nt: TGTGCCACCGGGACAGGGTCCTACAATGAGCAGTTCTTC; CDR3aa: CATGTGSYNEQFF
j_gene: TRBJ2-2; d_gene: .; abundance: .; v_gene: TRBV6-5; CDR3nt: TGTGCCAGCAGGGGATGGGCCGGGGAGCTGTTTTTT; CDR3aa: CASRGWAGELFF
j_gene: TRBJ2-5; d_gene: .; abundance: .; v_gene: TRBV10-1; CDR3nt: TGCGCCAGCAGTGCGGTCGGTCAAGAGACCCAGTACTTC; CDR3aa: CASSAVGQETQYF
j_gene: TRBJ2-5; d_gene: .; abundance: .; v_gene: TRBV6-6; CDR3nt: TGTGCCAGCAGACAAGGGAGCAAAGAGACCCAGTACTTC; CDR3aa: CASRQGSKETQYF
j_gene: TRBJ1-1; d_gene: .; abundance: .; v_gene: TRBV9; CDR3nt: TGTGCCAGCAGCGCCTCCTTGAACACTGAAGCTTTCTTT; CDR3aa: CASSASLNTEAFF
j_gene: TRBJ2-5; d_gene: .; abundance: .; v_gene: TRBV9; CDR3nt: TGTGCCAGCAGCGTAGCGCCCGTGGGTCAAGAGACCCAGTACTTC; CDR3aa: CASSVAPVGQETQYF
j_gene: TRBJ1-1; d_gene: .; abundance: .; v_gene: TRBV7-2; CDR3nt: TGTGCCAGCAGCTTATATAACAGGAACACTGAAGCTTTCTTT; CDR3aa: CASSLYNRNTEAFF
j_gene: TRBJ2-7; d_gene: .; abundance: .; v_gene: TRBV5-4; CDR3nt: TGTGCCAGCAGCTTGGGCGGGACCGCCTCAAGCACCTACGAGCAGTACTTC; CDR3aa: CASSLGGTASSTYEQYF
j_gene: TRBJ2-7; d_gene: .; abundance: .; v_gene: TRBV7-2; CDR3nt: TGTGCCAGCAGCTTAGCGCAAGCGAGAGAGCAGTACTTC; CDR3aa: CASSLAQAREQYF
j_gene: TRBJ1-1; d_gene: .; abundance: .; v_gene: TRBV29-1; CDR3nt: TGCAGCGGCAGCACCGGGGTTGAGGGCGAAGCTTTCTTT; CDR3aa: CSGSTGVEGEAFF
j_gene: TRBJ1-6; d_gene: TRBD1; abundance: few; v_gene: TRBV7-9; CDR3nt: TGTGCCAGCAGCGAGTCCGACAGGGGGTACAATTCACCCCTCCACTTT; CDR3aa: CASSESDRGYNSPLHF
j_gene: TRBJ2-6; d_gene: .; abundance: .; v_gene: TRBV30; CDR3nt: TGTGCCTGGAGTGTGTCTGGGGCCAACGTCCTGACTTTC; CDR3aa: CAWSVSGANVLTF
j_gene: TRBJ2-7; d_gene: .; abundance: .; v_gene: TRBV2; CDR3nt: TGTGCCAGCAACCTGCTCCGGGGTCCCTACGAGCAGTACTTC; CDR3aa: CASNLLRGPYEQYF
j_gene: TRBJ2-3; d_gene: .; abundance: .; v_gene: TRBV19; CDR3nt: TGTGCCAGTAGTACCCAGGCGGGCCCCACAGATACGCAGTATTTT; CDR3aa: CASSTQAGPTDTQYF
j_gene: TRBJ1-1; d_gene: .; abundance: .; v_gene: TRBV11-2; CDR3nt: TGTGCCAGCAGCTTAGATCGGAGGGACACTGAAGCTTTCTTT; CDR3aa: CASSLDRRDTEAFF
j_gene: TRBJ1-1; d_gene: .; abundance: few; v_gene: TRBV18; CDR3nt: TGTGCCAGCTCACTGGACAGCTTCATGAACACTGAAGCTTTCTTT; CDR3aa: CASSLDSFMNTEAFF
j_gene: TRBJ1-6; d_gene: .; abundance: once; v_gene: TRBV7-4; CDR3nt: TGTGCCAGCGGACGGTACAGTCTCTATAATTCACCCCTCCACTTT; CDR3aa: CASGRYSLYNSPLHF
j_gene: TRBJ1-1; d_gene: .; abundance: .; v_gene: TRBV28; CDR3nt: TGTGCCAGCATGGTCCCAGGACGGAACACTGAAGCTTTCTTT; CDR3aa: CASMVPGRNTEAFF
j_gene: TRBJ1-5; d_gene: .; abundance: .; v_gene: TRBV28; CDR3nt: TGTGCCAGCAGTTCCAGGGTTCAGCCCCAGCATTTT; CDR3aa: CASSSRVQPQHF
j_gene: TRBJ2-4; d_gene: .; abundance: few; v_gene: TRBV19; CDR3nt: TGTGCCAGTAGTATAGGGGTCGGAGGGAACATTCAGTACTTC; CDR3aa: CASSIGVGGNIQYF
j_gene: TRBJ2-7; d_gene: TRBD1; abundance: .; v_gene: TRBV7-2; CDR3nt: TGTGCCAGCAGCTTAAAAGGGCGACAGGGGGCGGTAAACGAGCAGTACTTC; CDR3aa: CASSLKGRQGAVNEQYF
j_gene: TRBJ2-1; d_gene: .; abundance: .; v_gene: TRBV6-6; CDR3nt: TGTGCCAGCAGTTACGAGGGAGGTGGCTCCTACAATGAGCAGTTCTTC; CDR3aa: CASSYEGGGSYNEQFF
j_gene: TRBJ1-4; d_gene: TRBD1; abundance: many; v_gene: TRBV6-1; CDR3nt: TGTGCCAGCAGGGGCTGGACAGGACTTAATGAAAAACTGTTTTTT; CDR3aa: CASRGWTGLNEKLFF
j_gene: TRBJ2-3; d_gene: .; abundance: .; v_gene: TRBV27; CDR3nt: TGTGCCAGCAGTGCATCTAGATCTAATACGCAGTATTTT; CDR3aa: CASSASRSNTQYF
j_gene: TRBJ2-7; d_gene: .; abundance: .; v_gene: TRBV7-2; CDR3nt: TGTGCCAGCAGCTTAGGACTAGACTACGAGCAGTACTTC; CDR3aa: CASSLGLDYEQYF
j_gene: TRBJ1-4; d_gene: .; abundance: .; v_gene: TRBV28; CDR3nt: TGTGCCAGTTCGTTAGGGGTACGTGAAAAACTGTTTTTT; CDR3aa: CASSLGVREKLFF
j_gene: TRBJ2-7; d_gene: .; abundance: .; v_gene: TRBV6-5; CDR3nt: TGTGCCAGCAGTTACGCGGACAAGACCTACGAGCAGTACTTC; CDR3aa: CASSYADKTYEQYF
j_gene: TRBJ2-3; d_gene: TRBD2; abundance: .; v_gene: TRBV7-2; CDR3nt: TGTGCCAGCAGCTTAGTCGGGACTAGCGGGGGGAGTAAGGCAGATACGCAGTATTTT; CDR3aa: CASSLVGTSGGSKADTQYF
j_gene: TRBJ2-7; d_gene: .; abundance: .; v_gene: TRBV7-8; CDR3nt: TGTGCCAGCAGCTTAGTGGCCGGCATCTCCTACGAGCAGTACTTC; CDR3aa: CASSLVAGISYEQYF
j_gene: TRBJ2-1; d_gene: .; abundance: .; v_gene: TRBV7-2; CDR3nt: TGTGCCAGCAGCTTATGGGTGGGTCCGGGCAATGAGCAGTTCTTC; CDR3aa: CASSLWVGPGNEQFF
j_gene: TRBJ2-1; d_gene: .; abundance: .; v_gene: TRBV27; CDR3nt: TGTGCCAGCAGTTTGTTGGGAACGAATGAGCAGTTCTTC; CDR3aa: CASSLLGTNEQFF
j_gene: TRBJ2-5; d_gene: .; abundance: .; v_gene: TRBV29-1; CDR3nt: TGCAGCGTTGTCCCAGCGGAGACCCAGTACTTC; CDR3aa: CSVVPAETQYF
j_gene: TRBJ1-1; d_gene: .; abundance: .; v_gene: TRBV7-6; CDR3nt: TGTGCCAGCAGATTAAACTCGGGGGACACTGAAGCTTTCTTT; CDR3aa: CASRLNSGDTEAFF
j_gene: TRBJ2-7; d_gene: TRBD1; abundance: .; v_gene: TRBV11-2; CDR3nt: TGTGCCAGCAGCCCGACAGGGGTCGAGCAGTACTTC; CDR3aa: CASSPTGVEQYF
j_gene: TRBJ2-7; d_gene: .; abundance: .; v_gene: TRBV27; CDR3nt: TGTGCCAGCAGTTGGAGGGAAGCGGACTACGAGCAGTACTTC; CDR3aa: CASSWREADYEQYF
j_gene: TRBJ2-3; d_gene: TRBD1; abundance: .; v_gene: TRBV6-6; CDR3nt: TGTGCCAGCAGAACAGGGGGCAGTACGACAGATACGCAGTATTTT; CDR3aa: CASRTGGSTTDTQYF
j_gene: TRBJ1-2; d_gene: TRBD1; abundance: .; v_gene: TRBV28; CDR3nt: TGTGCCAGCACAGGACAGGGGGCAGACTATGGCTACACCTTC; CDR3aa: CASTGQGADYGYTF
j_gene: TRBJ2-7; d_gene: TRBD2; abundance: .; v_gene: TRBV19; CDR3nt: TGTGCCAGCAGAAAATCCCCGGGGGGAAGTGAAGAGCAGTACTTC; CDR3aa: CASRKSPGGSEEQYF
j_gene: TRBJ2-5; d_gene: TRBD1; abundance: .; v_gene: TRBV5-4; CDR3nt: TGTGCCAGCAGCTTCCCCGGACAGGAAGAGACCCAGTACTTC; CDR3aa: CASSFPGQEETQYF
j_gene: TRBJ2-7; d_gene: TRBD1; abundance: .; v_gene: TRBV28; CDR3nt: TGTGCCAGCAGTTCCCCGGACAGGAGAGCCTACGAGCAGTACTTC; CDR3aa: CASSSPDRRAYEQYF
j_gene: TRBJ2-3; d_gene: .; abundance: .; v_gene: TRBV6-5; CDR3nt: TGTGCCAGCAGTTACGTCGCGAACCCGACAGATACGCAGTATTTT; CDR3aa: CASSYVANPTDTQYF
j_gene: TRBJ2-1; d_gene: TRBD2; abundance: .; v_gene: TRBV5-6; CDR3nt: TGTGCCAGCAGCTTAGTTGGGGCTAGCGGTTACAATGAGCAGTTCTTC; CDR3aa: CASSLVGASGYNEQFF
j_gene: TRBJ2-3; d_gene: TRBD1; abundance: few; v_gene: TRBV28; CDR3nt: TGTGCCAGCTTGGGACAGGGAGATACGCAGTATTTT; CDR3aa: CASLGQGDTQYF
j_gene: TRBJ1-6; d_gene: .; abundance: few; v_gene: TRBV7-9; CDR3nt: TGTGCCAGCAGCTACGGCTCCTATAATTCACCCCTCCACTTT; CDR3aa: CASSYGSYNSPLHF
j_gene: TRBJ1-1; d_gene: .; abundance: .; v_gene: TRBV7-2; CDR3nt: TGTGCCAGCAGCTTAGCATCCGGAAGGAACACTGAAGCTTTCTTT; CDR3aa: CASSLASGRNTEAFF
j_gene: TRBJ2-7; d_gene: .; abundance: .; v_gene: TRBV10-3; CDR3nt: TGTGCCATCACATCGGACGTAGCCTACGAGCAGTACTTC; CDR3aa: CAITSDVAYEQYF
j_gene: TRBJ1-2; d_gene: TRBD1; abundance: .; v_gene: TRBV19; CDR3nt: TGTGCCAGTAGTACGGGACAGGGGATCTATGGCTACACCTTC; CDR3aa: CASSTGQGIYGYTF
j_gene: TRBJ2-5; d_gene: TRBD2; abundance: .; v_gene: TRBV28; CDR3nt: TGTGCCAGCAGTTTAAGGGCGGGAGAAGGAGAGACCCAGTACTTC; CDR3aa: CASSLRAGEGETQYF
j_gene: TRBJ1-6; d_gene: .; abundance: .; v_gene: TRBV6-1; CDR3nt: TGTGCCAGCAGTGAAGGGGCGTGGGGGGGTAATTCACCCCTCCACTTT; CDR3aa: CASSEGAWGGNSPLHF
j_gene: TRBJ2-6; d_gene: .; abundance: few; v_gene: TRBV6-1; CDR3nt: TGTGCCAGCAGTGACCTGGGCCGCTCTGGGGCCAACGTCCTGACTTTC; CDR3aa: CASSDLGRSGANVLTF
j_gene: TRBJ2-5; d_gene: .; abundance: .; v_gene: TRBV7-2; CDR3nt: TGTGCCAGCAGCCTCAGGGTTCAAGAGACCCAGTACTTC; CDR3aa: CASSLRVQETQYF